This TCR beta chain was sequenced in a study of shared clonotypes between healthy human individuals. Background on the study: The plates for each donor numbered three CD4 naive, three CD4 memory, two CD8 naive and one CD8 memory.

Regarding the study as a whole: Shared across several donors were around 5% of the naive CD4 clonotypes. Non-shared clonotypes displayed generation probabilities falling below those of clonotypes present in all four donors.

Sorted-subset replicate PCRs used about 0.2 ug of genomic DNA. This amount corresponded to approximately 30,000 T cell genomes. The repertoire was sequenced with immunoSEQ multiplex PCR; TCRdb's copy has only in-frame clones and lacks some. Among more than 850,000 clones, about 84% were seen once, and the ten largest hold 0.52%. Concerning this clone: The antigen is undetermined.

Sequencing used memory CD4+ T cells from PBMCs. As for subset: CD45RA-negative fraction. The sequence was obtained from a man in his late teens or twenties in good health. Some clones in this sample may be carry-over from other donors' samples.

CDR3 protein: CASSPVGLAGGPSSYNEQFF. The CDR3 DNA reads TGTGCCAGCAGCCCCGTTGGGCTAGCGGGAGGGCCGAGCTCCTACAATGAGCAGTTCTTC. The chain uses TRBV7-3 and TRBJ2-1; 12 positions agree with TRBD2. CDR1 SGHTA and CDR2 FQGTGA come from the germline V gene. The CDR3 spans 20 residues. V trimming: 5 bases; J trimming: 0 bases; junction bases outside the gene matches: 14.